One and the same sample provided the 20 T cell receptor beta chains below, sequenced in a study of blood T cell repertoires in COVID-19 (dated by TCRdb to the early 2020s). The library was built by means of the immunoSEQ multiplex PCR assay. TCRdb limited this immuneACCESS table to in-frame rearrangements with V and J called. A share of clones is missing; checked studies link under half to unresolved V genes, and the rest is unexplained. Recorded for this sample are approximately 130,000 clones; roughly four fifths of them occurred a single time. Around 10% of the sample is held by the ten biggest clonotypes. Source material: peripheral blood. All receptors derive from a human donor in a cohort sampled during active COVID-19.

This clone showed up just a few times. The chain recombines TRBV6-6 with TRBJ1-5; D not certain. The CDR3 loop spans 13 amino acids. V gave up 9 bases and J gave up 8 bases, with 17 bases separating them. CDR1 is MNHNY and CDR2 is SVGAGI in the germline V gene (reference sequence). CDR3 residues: CASTDRRVEPQHF. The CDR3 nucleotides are TGTGCCAGTACAGACCGGAGGGTGGAGCCCCAGCATTTT.

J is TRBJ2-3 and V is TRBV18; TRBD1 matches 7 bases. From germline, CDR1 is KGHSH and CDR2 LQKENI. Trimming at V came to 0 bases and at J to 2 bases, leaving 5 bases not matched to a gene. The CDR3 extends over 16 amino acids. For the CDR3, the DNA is TGTGCCAGCTCACCACCTTCAGGGGGTTTCACAGATACGCAGTATTTT. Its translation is CASSPPSGGFTDTQYF.

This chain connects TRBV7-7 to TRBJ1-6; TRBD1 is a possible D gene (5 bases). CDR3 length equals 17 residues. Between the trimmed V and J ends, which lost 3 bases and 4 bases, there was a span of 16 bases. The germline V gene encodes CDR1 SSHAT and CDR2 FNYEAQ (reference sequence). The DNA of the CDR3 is TGTGCCAGCAGCTTTCGGTATGGGGGGGGGTATAATTCACCCCTCCACTTT. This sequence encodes CASSFRYGGGYNSPLHF.

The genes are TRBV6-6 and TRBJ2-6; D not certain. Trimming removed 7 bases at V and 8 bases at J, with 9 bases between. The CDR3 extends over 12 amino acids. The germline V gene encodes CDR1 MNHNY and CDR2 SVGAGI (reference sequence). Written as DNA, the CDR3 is TGTGCCAGCACCGCGGAGACCAACGTCCTGACTTTC. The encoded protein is CASTAETNVLTF.

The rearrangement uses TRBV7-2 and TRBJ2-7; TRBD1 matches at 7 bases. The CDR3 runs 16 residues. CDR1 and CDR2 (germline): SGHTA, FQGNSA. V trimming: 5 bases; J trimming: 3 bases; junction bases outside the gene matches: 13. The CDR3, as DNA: TGTGCCAGCAGCCAGGCTGGGACAGCATCTTACTACGAGCAGTACTTC. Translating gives CASSQAGTASYYEQYF.

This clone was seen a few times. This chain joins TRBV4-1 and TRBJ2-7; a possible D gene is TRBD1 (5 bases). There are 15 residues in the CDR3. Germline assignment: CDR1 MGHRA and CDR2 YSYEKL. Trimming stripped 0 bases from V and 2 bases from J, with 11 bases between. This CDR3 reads CASSQERTHPYEQYF. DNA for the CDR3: TGCGCCAGCAGCCAAGAGCGGACACATCCCTACGAGCAGTACTTC.

The CDR3 nucleotides read TGTGCCAGCAGCTCGCTGACAGGGCCTAATGAAAAACTGTTTTTT. It is translated as CASSSLTGPNEKLFF. This chain uses TRBV6-2 or TRBV6-3 with TRBJ1-4; 7 bases agree with TRBD1. Germline trimming cut 6 bases from V and 3 bases from J; bases unmatched to any gene: 7. This CDR3 region has 15 residues. CDR1 and CDR2 (germline): MNHEY, SVGEGT.

The CDR3 bases are TGTGCCAGCAGTTACTCTCGGGACAGGGGGCAGATCTACGAGCAGTACTTC. Protein product: CASSYSRDRGQIYEQYF. The chain links TRBV6-2 or TRBV6-3 to TRBJ2-7; 12 bases are shared with TRBD1. V lost 0 bases, J lost 3 bases, and 6 bases stayed unmatched. This CDR3 region has 17 residues. Looked up from germline, CDR1 is MNHEY and CDR2 is SVGEGT.

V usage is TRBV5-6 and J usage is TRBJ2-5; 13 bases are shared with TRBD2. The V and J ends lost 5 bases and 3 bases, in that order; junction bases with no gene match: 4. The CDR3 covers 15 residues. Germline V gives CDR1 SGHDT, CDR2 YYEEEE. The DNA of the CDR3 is TGTGCCAGCAGATCAACTAGCGGGGGGGAAGAGACCCAGTACTTC. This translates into CASRSTSGGEETQYF.

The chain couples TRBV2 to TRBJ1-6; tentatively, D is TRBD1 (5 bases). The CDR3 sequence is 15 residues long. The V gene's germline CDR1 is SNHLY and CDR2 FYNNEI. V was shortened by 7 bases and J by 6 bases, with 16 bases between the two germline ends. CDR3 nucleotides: TGTGCCAGCACCTTTGACAGCTCCACTAATTCACCCCTCCACTTT. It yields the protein CASTFDSSTNSPLHF.

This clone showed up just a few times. The CDR3, as DNA: TGCGCCAGCAGTGAGACAGGGGCGAGGAATGAGCAGTTCTTC. Translation gives CASSETGARNEQFF. This rearrangement joins TRBV10-1 to TRBJ2-1, with TRBD1 identical over 7 bases. The ends lost 2 bases at V and 7 bases at J; junction bases unmatched: 5. The germline V gene encodes CDR1 WNHNN and CDR2 SYGVQD (reference sequence). This CDR3 has 14 residues.

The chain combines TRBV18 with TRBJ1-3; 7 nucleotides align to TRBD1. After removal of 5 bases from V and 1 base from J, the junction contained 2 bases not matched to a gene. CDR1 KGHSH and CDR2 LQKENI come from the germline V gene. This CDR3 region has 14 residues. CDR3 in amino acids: CASSSQGSGNTIYF. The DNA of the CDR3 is TGTGCCAGCTCATCACAGGGGTCTGGAAACACCATATATTTT.

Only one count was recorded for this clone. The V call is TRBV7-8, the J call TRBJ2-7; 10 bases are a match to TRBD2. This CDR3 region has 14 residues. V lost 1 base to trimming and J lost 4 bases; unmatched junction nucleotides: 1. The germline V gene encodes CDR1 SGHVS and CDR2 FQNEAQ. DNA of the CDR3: TGTGCCAGCAGCTTAGAGCGGGGGGGGTACGAGCAGTACTTC. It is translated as CASSLERGGYEQYF. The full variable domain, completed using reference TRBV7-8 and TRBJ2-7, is GAGVSQSPRYKVAKRGQDVALRCDPISGHVSLFWYQQALGQGPEFLTYFQNEAQLDKSGLPSDRFFAERPEGSVSTLKIQRTQQEDSAVYLCASSLERGGYEQYFGPGTRLTVT.

The CDR3: CAWSVQYFLAPQETQYF. The CDR3, as DNA: TGTGCCTGGAGTGTCCAGTACTTCCTAGCGCCCCAAGAGACCCAGTACTTC. The V gene is TRBV30, the J gene TRBJ2-5; D might be TRBD2 (6 bases). Germline CDR1 and CDR2: GTSNPN and SVGIG (reference sequence). CDR3 length: 17 amino acids. V was trimmed by 0 bases and J by 1 base, leaving 18 bases between them.

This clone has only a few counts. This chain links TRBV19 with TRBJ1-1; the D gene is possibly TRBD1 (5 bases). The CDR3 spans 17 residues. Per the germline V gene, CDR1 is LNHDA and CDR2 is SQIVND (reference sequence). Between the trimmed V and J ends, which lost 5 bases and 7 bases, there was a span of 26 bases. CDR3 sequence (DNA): TGTGCCAGTAGTCGATATTCCCCGATACGGGGGTATGGTGAAGCTTTCTTT. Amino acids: CASSRYSPIRGYGEAFF.

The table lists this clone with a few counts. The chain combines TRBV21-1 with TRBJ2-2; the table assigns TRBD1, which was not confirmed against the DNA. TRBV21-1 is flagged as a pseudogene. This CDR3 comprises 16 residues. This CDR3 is CASSKCLPGQAGELFF. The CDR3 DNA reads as TGTGCCAGCAGCAAATGCCTACCTGGACAGGCCGGGGAGCTGTTTTTT.

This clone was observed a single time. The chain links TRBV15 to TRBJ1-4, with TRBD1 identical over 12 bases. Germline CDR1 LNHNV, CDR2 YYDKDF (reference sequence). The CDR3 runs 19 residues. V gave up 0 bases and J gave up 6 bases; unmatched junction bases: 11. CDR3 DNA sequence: TGTGCCACCAGCAGAGATTGGGGACAGGGGGCGGGAAGGGATGAAAAACTGTTTTTT. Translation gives CATSRDWGQGAGRDEKLFF.

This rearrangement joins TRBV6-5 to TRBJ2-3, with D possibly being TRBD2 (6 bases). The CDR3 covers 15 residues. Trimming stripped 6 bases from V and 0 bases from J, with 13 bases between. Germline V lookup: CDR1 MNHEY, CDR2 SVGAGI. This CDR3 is CASSRLESSTDTQYF. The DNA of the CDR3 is TGTGCCAGCAGCAGACTAGAGTCTAGCACAGATACGCAGTATTTT.

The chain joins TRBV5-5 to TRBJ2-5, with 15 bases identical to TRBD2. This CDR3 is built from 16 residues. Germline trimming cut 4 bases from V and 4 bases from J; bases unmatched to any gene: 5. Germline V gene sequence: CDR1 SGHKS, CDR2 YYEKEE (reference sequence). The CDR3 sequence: CASSPGTSGGSETQYF. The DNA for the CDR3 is TGTGCCAGCAGCCCTGGGACTAGCGGGGGGTCAGAGACCCAGTACTTC. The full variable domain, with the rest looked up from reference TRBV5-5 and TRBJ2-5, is DAGVTQSPTHLIKTRGQQVTLRCSPISGHKSVSWYQQVLGQGPQFIFQYYEKEERGRGNFPDRFSARQFPNYSSELNVNALLLGDSALYLCASSPGTSGGSETQYFGPGTRLLVL.

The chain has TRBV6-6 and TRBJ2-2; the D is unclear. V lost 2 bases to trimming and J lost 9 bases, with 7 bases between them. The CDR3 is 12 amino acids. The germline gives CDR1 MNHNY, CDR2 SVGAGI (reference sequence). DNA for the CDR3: TGTGCCAGCAGTTACGGTGGCAGGGAGCTGTTTTTT. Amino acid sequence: CASSYGGRELFF.